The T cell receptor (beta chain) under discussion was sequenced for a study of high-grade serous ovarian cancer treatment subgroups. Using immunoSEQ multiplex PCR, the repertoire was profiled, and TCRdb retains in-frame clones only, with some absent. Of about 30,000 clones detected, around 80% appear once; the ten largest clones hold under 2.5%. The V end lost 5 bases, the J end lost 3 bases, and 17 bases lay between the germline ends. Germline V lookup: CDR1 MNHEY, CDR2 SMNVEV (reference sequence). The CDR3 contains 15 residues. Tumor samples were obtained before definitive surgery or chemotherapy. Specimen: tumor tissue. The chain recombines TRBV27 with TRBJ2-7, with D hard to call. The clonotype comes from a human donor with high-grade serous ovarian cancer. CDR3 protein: CASSPSALLGYEQYF. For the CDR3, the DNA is TGTGCCAGCAGTCCCTCGGCCCTCCTCGGCTACGAGCAGTACTTC.